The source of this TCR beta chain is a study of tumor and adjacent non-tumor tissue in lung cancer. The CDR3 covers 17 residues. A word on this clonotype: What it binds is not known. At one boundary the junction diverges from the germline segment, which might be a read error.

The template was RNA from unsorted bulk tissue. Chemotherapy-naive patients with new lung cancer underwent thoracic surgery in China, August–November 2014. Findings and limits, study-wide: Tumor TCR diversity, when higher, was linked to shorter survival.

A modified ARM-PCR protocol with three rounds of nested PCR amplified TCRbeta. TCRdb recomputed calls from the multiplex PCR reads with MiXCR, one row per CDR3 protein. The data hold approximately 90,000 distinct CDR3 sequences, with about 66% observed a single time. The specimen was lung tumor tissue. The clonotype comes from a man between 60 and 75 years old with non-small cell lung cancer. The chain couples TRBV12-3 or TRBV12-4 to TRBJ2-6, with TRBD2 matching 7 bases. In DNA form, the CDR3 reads TGTGTCAGCAGTTTGAGCGGGATAAAGTCTGGGGCCAACGTCCTGACTTTC. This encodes CVSSLSGIKSGANVLTF.